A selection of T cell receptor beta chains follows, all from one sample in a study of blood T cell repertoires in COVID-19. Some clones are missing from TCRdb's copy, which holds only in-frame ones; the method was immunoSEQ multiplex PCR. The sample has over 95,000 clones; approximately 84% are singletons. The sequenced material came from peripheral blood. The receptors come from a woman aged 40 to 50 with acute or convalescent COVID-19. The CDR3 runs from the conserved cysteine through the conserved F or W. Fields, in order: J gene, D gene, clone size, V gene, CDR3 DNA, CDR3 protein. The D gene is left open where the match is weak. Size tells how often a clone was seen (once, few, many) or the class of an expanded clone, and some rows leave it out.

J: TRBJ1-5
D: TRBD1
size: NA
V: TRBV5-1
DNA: TGCGCCAGCAGCTTAGGACAGGGCCAGCCCCAGCATTTT
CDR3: CASSLGQGQPQHF

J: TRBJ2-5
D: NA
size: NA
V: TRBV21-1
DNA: TGTGCCAGCAGGGGAATAGCGGGAGAGACCCAGTACTTC
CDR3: CASRGIAGETQYF

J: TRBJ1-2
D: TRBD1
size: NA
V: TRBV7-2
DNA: TGTGCCAGCAACCGTGACAGGGTCGGCTACACCTTC
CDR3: CASNRDRVGYTF

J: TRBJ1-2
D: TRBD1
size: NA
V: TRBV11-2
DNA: TGTGCCAGCACCAGAGCGTGGGACAGCAACTATGGCTACACCTTC
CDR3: CASTRAWDSNYGYTF

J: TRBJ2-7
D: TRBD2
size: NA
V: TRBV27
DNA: TGTGCCAGCAGTCCAATGAGCGGGGTGCTCTTCTACGAGCAGTACTTC
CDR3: CASSPMSGVLFYEQYF

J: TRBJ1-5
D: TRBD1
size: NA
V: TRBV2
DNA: TGTGCCAGCAGTCGGACAGGGTGGGACAATCAGCCCCAGCATTTT
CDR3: CASSRTGWDNQPQHF

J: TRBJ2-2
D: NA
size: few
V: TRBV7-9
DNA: TGTGCCAGCAGCCCTGAGGGAGTCCGCGGGGAGCTGTTTTTT
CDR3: CASSPEGVRGELFF

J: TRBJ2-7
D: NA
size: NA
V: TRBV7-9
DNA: TGTGCCAGCAGCTTATGGCCCTACGAGCAGTACTTC
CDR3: CASSLWPYEQYF

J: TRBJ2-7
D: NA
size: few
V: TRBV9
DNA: TGTGCCAGCAGCGTAGACTCCATAACCTACGAGCAGTACTTC
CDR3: CASSVDSITYEQYF

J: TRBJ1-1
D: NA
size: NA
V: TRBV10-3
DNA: TGTGCCATCAGTCCGGGGACTGAAGCTTTCTTT
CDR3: CAISPGTEAFF

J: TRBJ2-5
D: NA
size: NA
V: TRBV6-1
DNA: TGTGCCAGCAGTGAATACTACAGGCTGGGCCAGTACTTC
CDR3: CASSEYYRLGQYF

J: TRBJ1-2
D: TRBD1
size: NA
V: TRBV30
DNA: TGTGCCTGGAGCACCGGGACAGGATATGGCTACACCTTC
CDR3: CAWSTGTGYGYTF

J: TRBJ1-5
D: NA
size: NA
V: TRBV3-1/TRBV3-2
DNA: TGTGCCAGCAGCCAAGATCAGGGCATTGAAAGGCCCCAGCATTTT
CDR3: CASSQDQGIERPQHF

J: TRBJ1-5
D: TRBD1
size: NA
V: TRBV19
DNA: TGTGCCAGTAGTGTGGGACAGGGACGATTTGATCAGCCCCAGCATTTT
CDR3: CASSVGQGRFDQPQHF

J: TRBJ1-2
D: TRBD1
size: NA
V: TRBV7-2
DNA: TGTGCCAGCAGCGCGGGACAGAGCTATGGCTACACCTTC
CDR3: CASSAGQSYGYTF

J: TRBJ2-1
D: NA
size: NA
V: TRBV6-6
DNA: TGTGCCAGCAGTCCTTCGAGTCGCGAGCAGTTCTTC
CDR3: CASSPSSREQFF

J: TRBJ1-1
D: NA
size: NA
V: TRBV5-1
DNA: TGCGCCAGCAGCTTGCTTTCGTTGAACACTGAAGCTTTCTTT
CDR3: CASSLLSLNTEAFF

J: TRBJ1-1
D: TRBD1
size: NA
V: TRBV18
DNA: TGTGCCAGCTCACCTCCGACAGGGGAATGGGGCACTGAAGCTTTCTTT
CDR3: CASSPPTGEWGTEAFF

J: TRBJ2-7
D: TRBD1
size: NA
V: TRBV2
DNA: TGTGCCAGCAGGAGGGACAGGAGCTCCTACGAGCAGTACTTC
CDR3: CASRRDRSSYEQYF

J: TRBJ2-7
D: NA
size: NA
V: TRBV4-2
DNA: TGTGCCAGCAGCCAAGAGCAGGGGGTAGCGGGGACGTCCTACGAGCAGTACTTC
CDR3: CASSQEQGVAGTSYEQYF

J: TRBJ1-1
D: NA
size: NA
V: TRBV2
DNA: TGTGCCAGCAGCCTGACGTTACGACATATGAACACTGAAGCTTTCTTT
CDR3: CASSLTLRHMNTEAFF

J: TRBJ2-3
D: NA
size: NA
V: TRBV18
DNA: TGTGCCAGCTCAGCCGATACAGGGATCACAGATACGCAGTATTTT
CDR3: CASSADTGITDTQYF

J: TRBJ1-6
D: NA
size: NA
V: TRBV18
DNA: TGTGCCAGCTCAGGCGGCCCAAATTCACCCCTCCACTTT
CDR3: CASSGGPNSPLHF

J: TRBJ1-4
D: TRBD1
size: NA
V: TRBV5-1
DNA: TGCGCCAGCAGCCAACGACAGGGCGCTAATGAAAAACTGTTTTTT
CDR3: CASSQRQGANEKLFF

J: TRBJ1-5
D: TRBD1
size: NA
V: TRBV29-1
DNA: TGCAGCGTTGCGGACAGGGAGTATCAGCCCCAGCATTTT
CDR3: CSVADREYQPQHF

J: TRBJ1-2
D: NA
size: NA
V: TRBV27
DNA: TGTGCCAGCAGTTCACAGGGCTATGGCTACACCTTC
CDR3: CASSSQGYGYTF

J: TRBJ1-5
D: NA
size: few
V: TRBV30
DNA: TGTGCCTGGAGTGCGGGCGGGGGCAATCAGCCCCAGCATTTT
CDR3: CAWSAGGGNQPQHF

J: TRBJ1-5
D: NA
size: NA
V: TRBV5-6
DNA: TGTGCCAGCAGCGAACGAGACAGACGCAATCAGCCCCAGCATTTT
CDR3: CASSERDRRNQPQHF

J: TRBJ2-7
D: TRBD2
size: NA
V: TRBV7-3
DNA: TGTGCCAGCAGCTTAGACGCGGGGGCCTACGAGCAGTACTTC
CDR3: CASSLDAGAYEQYF

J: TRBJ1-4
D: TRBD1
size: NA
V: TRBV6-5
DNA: TGTGCCAGCAGTTACAGTGGGACAGACGATGAAAAACTGTTTTTT
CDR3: CASSYSGTDDEKLFF

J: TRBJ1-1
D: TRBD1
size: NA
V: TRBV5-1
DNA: TGCGCCAGCAGCTTGTTCCGGACAGGGCGAAACACTGAAGCTTTCTTT
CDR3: CASSLFRTGRNTEAFF

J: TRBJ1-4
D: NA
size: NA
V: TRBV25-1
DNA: TGTGCCAGCAGTACATCAACTAATGAAAAACTGTTTTTT
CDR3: CASSTSTNEKLFF

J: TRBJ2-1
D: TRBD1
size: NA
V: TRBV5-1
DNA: TGCGCCAGCAGCTTGAAAGGGGGCTATGAGCAGTTCTTC
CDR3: CASSLKGGYEQFF

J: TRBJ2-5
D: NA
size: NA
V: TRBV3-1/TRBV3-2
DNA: TGTGCCAGCAGCCCTAGGGGAATACAAGAGACCCAGTACTTC
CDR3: CASSPRGIQETQYF

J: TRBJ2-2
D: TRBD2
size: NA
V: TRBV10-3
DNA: TGTGCCATCAGTGAGCGCCCCAGCGGGAAACAAGGGGTCGGGGAGCTGTTTTTT
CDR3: CAISERPSGKQGVGELFF

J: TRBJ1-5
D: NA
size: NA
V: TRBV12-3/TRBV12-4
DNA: TGTGCCAGCAGACCGACAGGAGGACAGCCCCAGCATTTT
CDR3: CASRPTGGQPQHF

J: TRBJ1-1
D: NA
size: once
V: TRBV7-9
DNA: TGTGCCAGCAGCTTATCCTCGAACACTGAAGCTTTCTTT
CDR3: CASSLSSNTEAFF

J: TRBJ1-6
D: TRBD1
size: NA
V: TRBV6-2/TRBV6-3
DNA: TGTGCCAGCAGTTACTCCCGGACAGGGCAATTTAGTTCCTATAATTCACCCCTCCACTTT
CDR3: CASSYSRTGQFSSYNSPLHF

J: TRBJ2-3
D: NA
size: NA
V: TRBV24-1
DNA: TGTGCCACCAGTGACCCCCTCACAGATACGCAGTATTTT
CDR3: CATSDPLTDTQYF

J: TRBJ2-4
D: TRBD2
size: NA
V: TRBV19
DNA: TGTGCCAGTAGTATAGAACTAGCGGGGGGGCTGGACATTCAGTACTTC
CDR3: CASSIELAGGLDIQYF

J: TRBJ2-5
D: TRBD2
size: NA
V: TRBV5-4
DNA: TGTGCCAGCAGCTTAGTCGCGGGGGGGACCCAAGAGACCCAGTACTTC
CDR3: CASSLVAGGTQETQYF

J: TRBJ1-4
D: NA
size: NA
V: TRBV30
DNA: TGTGCCTGGAGTGTACTTCAACCAAAGAATGAAAAACTGTTTTTT
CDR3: CAWSVLQPKNEKLFF

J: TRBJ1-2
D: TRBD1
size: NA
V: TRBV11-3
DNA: TGTGCCAGCATTCAGGGGGGAGGCTACACCTTC
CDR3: CASIQGGGYTF

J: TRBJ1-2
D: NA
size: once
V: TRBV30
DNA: TGTGCCTGGAGTGTGCCAGGAAGCTATGGCTACACCTTC
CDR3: CAWSVPGSYGYTF

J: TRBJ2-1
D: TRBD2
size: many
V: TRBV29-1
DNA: TGCAGCGTCAGAACTAGCGCCGACTACTCCTACAATGAGCAGTTCTTC
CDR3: CSVRTSADYSYNEQFF

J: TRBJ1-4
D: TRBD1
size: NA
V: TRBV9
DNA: TGTGCCAGCAGCGTAGGAGGGACAGGGGGCTCTAATGAAAAACTGTTTTTT
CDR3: CASSVGGTGGSNEKLFF

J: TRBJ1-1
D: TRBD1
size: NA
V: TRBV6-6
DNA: TGTGCCAGCAGTTACTTACGGACAGGGGTTCCCACTGAAGCTTTCTTT
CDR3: CASSYLRTGVPTEAFF